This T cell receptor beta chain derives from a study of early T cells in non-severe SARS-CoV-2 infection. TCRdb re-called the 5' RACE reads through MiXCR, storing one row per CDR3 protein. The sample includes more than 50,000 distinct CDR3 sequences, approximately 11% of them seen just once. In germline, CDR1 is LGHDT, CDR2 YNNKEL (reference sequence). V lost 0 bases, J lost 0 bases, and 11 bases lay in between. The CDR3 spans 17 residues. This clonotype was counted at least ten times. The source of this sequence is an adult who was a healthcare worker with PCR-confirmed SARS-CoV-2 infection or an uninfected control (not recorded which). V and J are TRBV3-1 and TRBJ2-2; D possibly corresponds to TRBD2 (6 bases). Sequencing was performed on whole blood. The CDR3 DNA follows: TGTGCCAGCAGCCAAGATCCCGGGGGTTCGAACACCGGGGAGCTGTTTTTT. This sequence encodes CASSQDPGGSNTGELFF.